The rows below give T cell receptor beta chains drawn from one sample of a study of PD-1 blockade in classical Hodgkin lymphoma. This table comes from immunoSEQ multiplex PCR, and its TCRdb copy is limited to in-frame clones, with some not included. The table has 90,000 to 120,000 clones, roughly nine tenths seen once; the top ten hold about 20%. Sequencing used peripheral blood mononuclear cells (PBMCs), obtained before the second cycle of nivolumab. These receptor sequences come from a human donor with classical Hodgkin lymphoma. Each CDR3 is given with its conserved first and last residue. D genes are given only for firm matches. Expanded clones get a size class; other rows say once, few or many, or leave the size out.

>.|TRBJ2-7|TRBV6-1|13|.
TGTGCCAGCAGTCCTCTCGGGGCCCACGAGCAGTACTTC
CASSPLGAHEQYF
>.|TRBJ1-1|TRBV14|16|.
TGTGCCAGCAGCCGTAATCCACCATGGGATAGCACTGAAGCTTTCTTT
CASSRNPPWDSTEAFF
>.|TRBJ1-1|TRBV19|13|.
TGTGCCAGTATGAAAGGATTGGTGGCTGAAGCTTTCTTT
CASMKGLVAEAFF
>once|TRBJ2-7|TRBV2|13|.
TGTGCCAGCTATCACAGGTTCACCTACGAGCAGTACTTC
CASYHRFTYEQYF
>few|TRBJ2-6|TRBV9|17|.
TGTGCCAGCAGCGCAGGGGACTCTCACTCTGGGGCCAACGTCCTGACTTTC
CASSAGDSHSGANVLTF
>.|TRBJ2-1|TRBV4-1|15|TRBD2
TGCGCCAGCAGCCAAGAGACTAGCGGGAGTATTTCGCCGTTCTTC
CASSQETSGSISPFF
>.|TRBJ2-1|TRBV6-1|16|TRBD2
TGTGCCAGCAGTGCCTGGACTAGCGGACCCTACAATGAGCAGTTCTTC
CASSAWTSGPYNEQFF
>.|TRBJ1-1|TRBV19|13|.
TGTGCCAGTAGTACACCAGAGACAGGTGAAGCTTTCTTT
CASSTPETGEAFF
>.|TRBJ2-1|TRBV10-3|17|TRBD2
TGTGCCATCAGTGAGGGAACTAGCGTGAGCTCCTACAATGAGCAGTTCTTC
CAISEGTSVSSYNEQFF
>.|TRBJ2-5|TRBV7-2|14|TRBD1
TGTGCCAGCAGCATAGACAGGGGGCGAGAGACCCAGTACTTC
CASSIDRGRETQYF
>.|TRBJ2-1|TRBV4-3|17|TRBD2
TGCGCCAGCAGCCAACTCCGGGAGGGGAGGTACTACAATGAGCAGTTCTTC
CASSQLREGRYYNEQFF
>.|TRBJ2-7|TRBV11-2|11|.
TGTGCCAGCAGGGACTCCTACGAGCAGTACTTC
CASRDSYEQYF
>.|TRBJ2-7|TRBV29-1|13|TRBD1
TGCAGCGCTACGGACAGGGGCTCCTACGAGCAGTACTTC
CSATDRGSYEQYF
>.|TRBJ1-3|TRBV29-1|14|.
TGCAGCGTTGAAACGACAGGCCGTGGAAACACCATATATTTT
CSVETTGRGNTIYF
>.|TRBJ2-7|TRBV13|16|TRBD1
TGTGCCAGCAGCTTAGGCCCGCCGGACAGGGGCTACGAGCAGTACTTC
CASSLGPPDRGYEQYF
>.|TRBJ1-5|TRBV5-1|16|TRBD1
TGCGCCAGCAGCTTGGGACAGGGCGGAGTAGGTCAGCCCCAGCATTTT
CASSLGQGGVGQPQHF
>.|TRBJ1-1|TRBV6-5|15|TRBD1
TGTGCCAGCAGGAACCTCGACAGGGGGAACACTGAAGCTTTCTTT
CASRNLDRGNTEAFF
>.|TRBJ1-2|TRBV15|17|TRBD1
TGTGCCACCAGCAGATTGACAGGGGACGACTTTGCCTATGGCTACACCTTC
CATSRLTGDDFAYGYTF
>.|TRBJ2-1|TRBV29-1|16|.
TGCAGCGTTGAAGGCGTTATCGGGACGGTAAACAATGAGCAGTTCTTC
CSVEGVIGTVNNEQFF
>.|TRBJ2-7|TRBV12-5|12|.
TGTGCTAGTGGTTTGAACAACTACGAGCAGTACTTC
CASGLNNYEQYF
>.|TRBJ1-2|TRBV19|12|TRBD1
TGTGCCAGTACGACAGGGGGAGGAGGCTACACCTTC
CASTTGGGGYTF
>.|TRBJ1-1|TRBV7-6|14|TRBD1
TGTGCCAGCAGCTTGGGGACAGGGAACACTGAAGCTTTCTTT
CASSLGTGNTEAFF
>.|TRBJ1-5|TRBV28|16|.
TGTGCCAGCAGTCCCCCCCTGGGGCTGGGCGGCCAGCCCCAGCATTTT
CASSPPLGLGGQPQHF
>.|TRBJ1-6|TRBV30|16|.
TGTGCCTGGAGTCCGTATCAAAGCTCCTATAATTCACCCCTCCACTTT
CAWSPYQSSYNSPLHF
>.|TRBJ2-2|TRBV30|15|.
TGTGCCTGGAGTGTACGAGGACTATTCGCCGGGGAGCTGTTTTTT
CAWSVRGLFAGELFF
>.|TRBJ2-4|TRBV7-9|15|TRBD1
TGTGCCAGCAGCTTAACGGGACAGAGCAAAAACATTCAGTACTTC
CASSLTGQSKNIQYF
>.|TRBJ2-4|TRBV6-4|18|TRBD1
TGTGCCAGCAGGAAACAGGGGGGACGGGGGTTAGCCAAAAACATTCAGTACTTC
CASRKQGGRGLAKNIQYF
>.|TRBJ1-5|TRBV7-9|18|TRBD1
TGTGCCAGCAGCTTAGGATGGGACAGGGGGTATAGCAATCAGCCCCAGCATTTT
CASSLGWDRGYSNQPQHF
>.|TRBJ1-2|TRBV9|15|TRBD1
TGTGCCAGCAGGTCCCAGGACAGGCTTCTGAGTGGCTACACCTTC
CASRSQDRLLSGYTF
>.|TRBJ2-3|TRBV7-9|18|TRBD1
TGTGCCAGCAGCTTAGGGTCCCTGGGACAGATAAGTAGGGATACGCAGTATTTT
CASSLGSLGQISRDTQYF
>.|TRBJ2-5|TRBV11-1|15|.
TGTGCCAGCAGCTTCGGGAACGGACGGGAAGAGACCCAGTACTTC
CASSFGNGREETQYF
>.|TRBJ2-3|TRBV25-1|17|.
TGTGCCAGCAGTGAATATAGAGGGGGGCGACCAACAGATACGCAGTATTTT
CASSEYRGGRPTDTQYF
>.|TRBJ2-3|TRBV15|12|.
TGTGCCACCAGCAGAGATCCAGATACGCAGTATTTT
CATSRDPDTQYF
>.|TRBJ1-1|TRBV6-5|13|.
TGTGCCAGCAGTTACGCGACGGGGACTGAAGCTTTCTTT
CASSYATGTEAFF
>.|TRBJ1-4|TRBV27|15|.
TGTGCCAGTATGGACGGGGGAGCAACTAATGAAAAACTGTTTTTT
CASMDGGATNEKLFF
>few|TRBJ1-2|TRBV5-4|13|TRBD1
TGTGCCAGCAGCTGGGACAGGAACTATGGCTACACCTTC
CASSWDRNYGYTF
>.|TRBJ1-1|TRBV25-1|14|.
TGTGCCAGCAACCAACCCGGGCAGAACACTGAAGCTTTCTTT
CASNQPGQNTEAFF
>.|TRBJ2-7|TRBV5-4|12|.
TGTGCCAGCAGCTTGTATAGGGGAGAGCAGTACTTC
CASSLYRGEQYF
>.|TRBJ1-1|TRBV4-2|15|.
TGTGCCAGCAGCCAAGATGACAGGTTGGACACTGAAGCTTTCTTT
CASSQDDRLDTEAFF
>few|TRBJ1-5|TRBV19|14|.
TGTGCCAGTAGTGGACTAATTAGCAATCAGCCCCAGCATTTT
CASSGLISNQPQHF
>.|TRBJ1-1|TRBV2|13|.
TGTGCCAGCAGTTATTCAGGGAGCACTGAAGCTTTCTTT
CASSYSGSTEAFF
>.|TRBJ2-7|TRBV28|15|TRBD2
TGTGCCAGCAGTTTAACCCTAGCGGGAGTCAACGAGCAGTACTTC
CASSLTLAGVNEQYF